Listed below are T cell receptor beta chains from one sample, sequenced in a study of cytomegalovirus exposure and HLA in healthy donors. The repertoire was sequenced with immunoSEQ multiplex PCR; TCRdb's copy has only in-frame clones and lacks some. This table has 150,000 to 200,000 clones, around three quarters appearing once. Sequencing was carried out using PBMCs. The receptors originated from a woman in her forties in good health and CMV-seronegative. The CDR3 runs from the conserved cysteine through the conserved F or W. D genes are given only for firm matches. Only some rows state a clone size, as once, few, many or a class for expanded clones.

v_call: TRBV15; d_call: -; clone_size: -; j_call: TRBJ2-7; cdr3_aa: CATSRGERNYEQYF; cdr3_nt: TGTGCCACCAGCAGAGGGGAGAGAAACTACGAGCAGTACTTC
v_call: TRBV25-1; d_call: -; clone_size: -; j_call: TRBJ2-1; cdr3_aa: CASSVLGTYNEQFF; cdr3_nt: TGTGCCAGCAGTGTGCTAGGGACTTACAATGAGCAGTTCTTC
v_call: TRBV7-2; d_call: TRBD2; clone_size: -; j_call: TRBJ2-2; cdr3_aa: CASSPRRGLDTGELFF; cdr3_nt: TGTGCCAGCAGTCCCCGGCGGGGGTTGGACACCGGGGAGCTGTTTTTT
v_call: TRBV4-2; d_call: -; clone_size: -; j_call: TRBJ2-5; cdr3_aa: CASSQVGGTPETQYF; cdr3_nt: TGTGCCAGCAGCCAAGTGGGCGGGACCCCAGAGACCCAGTACTTC
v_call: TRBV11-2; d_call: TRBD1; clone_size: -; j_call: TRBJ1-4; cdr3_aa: CASSSGQGRKLFF; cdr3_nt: TGTGCCAGCAGCTCCGGACAGGGCCGAAAACTGTTTTTT
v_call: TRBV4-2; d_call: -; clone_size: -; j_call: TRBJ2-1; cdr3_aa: CASSQDLAVSQFF; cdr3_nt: TGTGCCAGCAGCCAAGATTTGGCGGTATCGCAGTTCTTC
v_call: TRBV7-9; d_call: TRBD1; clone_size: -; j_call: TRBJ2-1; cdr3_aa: CASSKGQGKYNEQFF; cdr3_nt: TGTGCCAGCAGCAAGGGACAGGGGAAATACAATGAGCAGTTCTTC
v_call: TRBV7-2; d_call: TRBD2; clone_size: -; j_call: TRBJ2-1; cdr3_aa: CASSARLAGDNEQFF; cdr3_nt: TGTGCCAGCAGCGCACGACTAGCGGGGGACAATGAGCAGTTCTTC
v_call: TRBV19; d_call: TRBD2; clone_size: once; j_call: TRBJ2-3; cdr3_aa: CASSMLAVTDTQYF; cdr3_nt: TGTGCCAGTAGTATGCTAGCGGTAACAGATACGCAGTATTTT
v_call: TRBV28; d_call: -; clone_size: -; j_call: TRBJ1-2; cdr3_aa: CASSLSQGTIANYGYTF; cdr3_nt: TGTGCCAGCAGTTTATCCCAGGGGACAATAGCTAACTATGGCTACACCTTC
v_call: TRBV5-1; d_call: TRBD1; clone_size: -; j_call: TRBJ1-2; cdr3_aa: CASSPLMDRANYGYTF; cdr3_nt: TGCGCCAGCAGCCCCTTAATGGACAGGGCTAACTATGGCTACACCTTC